This TCR beta chain was recovered during a study of blood T cell repertoires in COVID-19. Study at large: Sites across the United States, Italy and Spain contributed samples from acute and convalescent COVID-19. Nucleic acid was either cDNA or gDNA, and it came from T cells, B-cell-depleted T cells, or PBMCs.

Germline-derived CDR1 and CDR2 are SGHKS and YYEKEE (reference sequence). The CDR3 runs to 14 residues. V shed 4 bases and J shed 3 bases, with 13 bases lying between them. The assay was immunoSEQ multiplex PCR, and TCRdb's table has in-frame clones only and misses some. The sample has around 250,000 clones; roughly 79% are singletons. The chain uses TRBV5-5 and TRBJ2-5; D is possibly TRBD1 (5 bases). Specimen: PBMCs or T cells enriched from blood (not recorded which). The receptor's source is a man in his forties or fifties who had recovered from COVID-19. This chain's CDR3 is CASSADYRKETQYF. In DNA, the CDR3 is TGTGCCAGCAGCGCGGATTACAGGAAAGAGACCCAGTACTTC.